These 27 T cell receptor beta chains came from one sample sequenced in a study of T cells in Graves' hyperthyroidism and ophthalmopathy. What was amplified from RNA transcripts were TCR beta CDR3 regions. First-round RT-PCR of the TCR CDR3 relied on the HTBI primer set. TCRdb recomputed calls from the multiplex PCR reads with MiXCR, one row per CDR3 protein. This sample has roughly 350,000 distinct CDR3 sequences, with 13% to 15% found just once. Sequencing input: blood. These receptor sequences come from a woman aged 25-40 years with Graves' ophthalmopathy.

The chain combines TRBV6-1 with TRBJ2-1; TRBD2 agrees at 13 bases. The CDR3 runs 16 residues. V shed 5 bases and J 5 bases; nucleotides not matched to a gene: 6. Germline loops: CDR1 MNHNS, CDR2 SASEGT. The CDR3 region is CASSSRLAGGHNEQFF. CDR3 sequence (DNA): TGTGCCAGCAGTTCGAGACTAGCGGGGGGCCACAATGAGCAGTTCTTC.

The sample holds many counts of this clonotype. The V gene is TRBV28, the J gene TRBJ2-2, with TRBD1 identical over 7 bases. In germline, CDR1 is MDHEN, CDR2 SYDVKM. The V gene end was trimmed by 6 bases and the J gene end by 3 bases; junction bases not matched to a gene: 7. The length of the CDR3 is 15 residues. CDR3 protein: CASRSTTGDTGELFF. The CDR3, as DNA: TGTGCCAGCAGGTCAACTACAGGGGACACCGGGGAGCTGTTTTTT.

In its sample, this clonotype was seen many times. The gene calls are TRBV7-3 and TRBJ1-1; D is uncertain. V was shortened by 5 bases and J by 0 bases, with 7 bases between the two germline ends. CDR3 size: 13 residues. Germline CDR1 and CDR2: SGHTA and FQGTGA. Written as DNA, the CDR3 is TGTGCCAGCAGCCGAGGGATGAACACTGAAGCTTTCTTT. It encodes CASSRGMNTEAFF.

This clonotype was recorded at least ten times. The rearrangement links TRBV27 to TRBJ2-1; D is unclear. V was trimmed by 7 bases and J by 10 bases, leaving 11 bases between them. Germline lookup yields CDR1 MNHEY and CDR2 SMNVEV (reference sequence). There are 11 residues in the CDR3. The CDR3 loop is CASTFRGEQFF. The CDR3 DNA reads TGTGCCAGCACCTTCCGTGGGGAGCAGTTCTTC.

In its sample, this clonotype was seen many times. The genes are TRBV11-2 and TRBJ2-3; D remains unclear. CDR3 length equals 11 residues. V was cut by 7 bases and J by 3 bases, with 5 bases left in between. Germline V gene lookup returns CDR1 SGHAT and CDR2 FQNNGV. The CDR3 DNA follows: TGTGCCAGCACCCGTACAGATACGCAGTATTTT. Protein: CASTRTDTQYF.

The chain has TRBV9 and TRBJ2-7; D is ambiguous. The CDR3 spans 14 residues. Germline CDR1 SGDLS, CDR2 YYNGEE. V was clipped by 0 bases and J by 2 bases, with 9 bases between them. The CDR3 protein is CASSVEAGTYEQYF. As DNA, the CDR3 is TGTGCCAGCAGCGTAGAGGCAGGTACCTACGAGCAGTACTTC.

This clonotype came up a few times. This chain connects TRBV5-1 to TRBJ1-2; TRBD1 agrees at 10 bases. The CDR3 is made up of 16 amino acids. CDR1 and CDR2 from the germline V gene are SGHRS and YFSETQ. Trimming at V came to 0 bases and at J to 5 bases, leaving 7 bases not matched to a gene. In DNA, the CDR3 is TGCGCCAGCAGCTTGGTCCCCGGGACAGGGGAGTATGGCTACACCTTC. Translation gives CASSLVPGTGEYGYTF.

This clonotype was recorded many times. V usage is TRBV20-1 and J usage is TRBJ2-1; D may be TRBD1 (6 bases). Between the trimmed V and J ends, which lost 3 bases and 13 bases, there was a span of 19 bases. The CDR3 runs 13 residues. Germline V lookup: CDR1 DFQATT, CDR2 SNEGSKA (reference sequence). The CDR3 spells CSASNRDHNKQFF. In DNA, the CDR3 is TGCAGTGCTAGTAACAGGGACCACAACAAACAGTTCTTC.

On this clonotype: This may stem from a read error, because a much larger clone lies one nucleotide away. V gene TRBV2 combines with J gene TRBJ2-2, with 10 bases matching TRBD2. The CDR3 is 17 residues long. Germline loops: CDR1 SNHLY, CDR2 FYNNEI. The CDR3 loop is CASSGPTSGMHTGGLFF. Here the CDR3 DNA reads TGTGCCAGCAGTGGTCCAACTAGCGGGATGCACACCGGGGGGCTGTTTTTT.

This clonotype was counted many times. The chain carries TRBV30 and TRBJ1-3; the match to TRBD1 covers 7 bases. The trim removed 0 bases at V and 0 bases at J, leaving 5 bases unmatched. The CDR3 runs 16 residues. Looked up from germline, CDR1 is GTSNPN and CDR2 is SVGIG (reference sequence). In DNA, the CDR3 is TGTGCCTGGAGTGTGGGACAGATGAGCTCTGGAAACACCATATATTTT. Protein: CAWSVGQMSSGNTIYF.

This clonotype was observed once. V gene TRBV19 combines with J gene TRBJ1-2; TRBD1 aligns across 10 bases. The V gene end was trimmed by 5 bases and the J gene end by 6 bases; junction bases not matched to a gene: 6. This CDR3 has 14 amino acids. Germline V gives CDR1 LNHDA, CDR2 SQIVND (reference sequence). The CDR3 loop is CASSLAGTGDGYTF. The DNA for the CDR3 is TGTGCCAGTAGTCTTGCCGGGACAGGGGATGGCTACACCTTC.

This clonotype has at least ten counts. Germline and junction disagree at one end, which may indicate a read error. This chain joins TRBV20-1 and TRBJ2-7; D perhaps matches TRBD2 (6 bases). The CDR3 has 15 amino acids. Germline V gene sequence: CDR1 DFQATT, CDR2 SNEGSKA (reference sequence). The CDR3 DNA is TGCAGTGCTAGAGTTACGACTAGTCTCTCCCACGAGCAGTACTTC. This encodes CSARVTTSLSHEQYF.

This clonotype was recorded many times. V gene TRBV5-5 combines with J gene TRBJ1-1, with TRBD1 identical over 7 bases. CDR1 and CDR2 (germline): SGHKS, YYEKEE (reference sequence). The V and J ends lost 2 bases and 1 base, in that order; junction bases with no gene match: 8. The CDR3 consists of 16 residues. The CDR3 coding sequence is TGTGCCAGCAGCTTACGACAGGGTTTTTGGAACACTGAAGCTTTCTTT. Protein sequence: CASSLRQGFWNTEAFF. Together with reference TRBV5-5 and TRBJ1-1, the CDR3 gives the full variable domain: DAGVTQSPTHLIKTRGQQVTLRCSPISGHKSVSWYQQVLGQGPQFIFQYYEKEERGRGNFPDRFSARQFPNYSSELNVNALLLGDSALYLCASSLRQGFWNTEAFFGQGTRLTVV.

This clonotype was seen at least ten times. The CDR3 DNA is TGTGCCAGCAGTTTAGCCGGGACTAGCGGAATAACACTGTTTTTT. This sequence encodes CASSLAGTSGITLFF. This chain joins TRBV12-3 or TRBV12-4 and TRBJ2-2; the match to TRBD2 covers 11 bases. This CDR3 has 15 amino acids. V lost 0 bases and J lost 14; bases outside the gene matches: 8.

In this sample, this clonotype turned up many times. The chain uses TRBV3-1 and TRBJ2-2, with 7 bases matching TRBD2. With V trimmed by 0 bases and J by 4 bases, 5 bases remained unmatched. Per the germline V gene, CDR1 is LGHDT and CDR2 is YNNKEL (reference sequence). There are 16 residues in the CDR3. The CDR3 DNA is TGTGCCAGCAGCCAAGATAGCGGGCGGGCCACCGGGGAGCTGTTTTTT. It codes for CASSQDSGRATGELFF.

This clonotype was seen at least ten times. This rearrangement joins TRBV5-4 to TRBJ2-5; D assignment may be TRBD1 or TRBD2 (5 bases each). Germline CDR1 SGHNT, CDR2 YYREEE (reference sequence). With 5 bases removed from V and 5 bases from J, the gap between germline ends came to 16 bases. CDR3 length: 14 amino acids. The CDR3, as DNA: TGTGCCAGCAGTCCCCGTGGGGGTGAGGAGACCCAGTACTTC. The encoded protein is CASSPRGGEETQYF.

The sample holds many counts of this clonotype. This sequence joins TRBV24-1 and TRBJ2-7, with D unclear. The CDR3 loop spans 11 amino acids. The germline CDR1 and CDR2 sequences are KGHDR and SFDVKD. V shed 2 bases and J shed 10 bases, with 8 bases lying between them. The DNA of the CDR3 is TGTGCCACCAGTGATTCCTATTATCAGTACTTC. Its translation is CATSDSYYQYF.

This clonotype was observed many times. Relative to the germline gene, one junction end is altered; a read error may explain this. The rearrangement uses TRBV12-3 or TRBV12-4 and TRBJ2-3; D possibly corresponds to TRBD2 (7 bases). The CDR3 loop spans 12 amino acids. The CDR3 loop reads CATSRGADTQYF. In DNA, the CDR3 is TGTGCCACCAGTCGGGGGGCGGATACGCAGTATTTT.

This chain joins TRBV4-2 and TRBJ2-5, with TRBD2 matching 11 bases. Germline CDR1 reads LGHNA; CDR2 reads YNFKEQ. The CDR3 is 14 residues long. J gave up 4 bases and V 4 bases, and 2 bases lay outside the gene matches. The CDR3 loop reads CASSPSGGRETQYF. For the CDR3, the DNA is TGTGCCAGCAGCCCTAGCGGGGGGAGAGAGACCCAGTACTTC.

CDR3 in amino acids: CATSDPGQGNTGELFF. The CDR3 DNA reads as TGTGCCACCAGTGACCCGGGACAGGGGAACACCGGGGAGCTGTTTTTT. This chain uses TRBV24-1 with TRBJ2-2, with TRBD1 identical over 9 bases. The CDR3 spans 16 residues. Germline CDR1 is KGHDR and CDR2 is SFDVKD. V lost 4 bases to trimming and J lost 1 base; unmatched junction nucleotides: 3.

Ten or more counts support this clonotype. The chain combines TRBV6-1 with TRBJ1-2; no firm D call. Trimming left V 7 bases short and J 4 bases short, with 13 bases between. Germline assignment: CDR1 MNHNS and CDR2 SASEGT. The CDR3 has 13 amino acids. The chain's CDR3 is CASKKGGPYGYTF. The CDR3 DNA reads TGTGCCAGCAAAAAGGGCGGACCCTATGGCTACACCTTC.

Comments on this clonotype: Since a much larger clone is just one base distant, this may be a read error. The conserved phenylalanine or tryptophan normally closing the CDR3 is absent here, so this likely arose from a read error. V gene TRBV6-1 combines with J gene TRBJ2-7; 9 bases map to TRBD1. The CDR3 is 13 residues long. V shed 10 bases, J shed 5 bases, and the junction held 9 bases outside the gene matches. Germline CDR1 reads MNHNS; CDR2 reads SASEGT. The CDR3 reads CATNPGQGNEQYL. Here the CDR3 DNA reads TGTGCCACCAATCCGGGACAGGGCAACGAGCAGTACCTC.

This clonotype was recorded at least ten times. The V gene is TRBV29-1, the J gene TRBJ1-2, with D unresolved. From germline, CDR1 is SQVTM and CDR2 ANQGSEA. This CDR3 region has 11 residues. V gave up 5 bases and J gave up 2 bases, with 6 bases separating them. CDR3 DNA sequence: TGCAGCGTTACACAGAACTATGGCTACACCTTC. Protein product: CSVTQNYGYTF.

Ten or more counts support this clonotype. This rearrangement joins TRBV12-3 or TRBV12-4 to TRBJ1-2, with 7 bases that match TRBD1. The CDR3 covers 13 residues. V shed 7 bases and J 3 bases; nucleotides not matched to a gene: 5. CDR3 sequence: CASNRGFDYGYTF. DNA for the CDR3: TGTGCCAGCAACAGGGGATTTGACTATGGCTACACCTTC.

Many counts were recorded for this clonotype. CDR3 DNA sequence: TGTGCCAGCAGCCAACGGGAGACTAGCACAGATACGCAGTATTTT. Translating gives CASSQRETSTDTQYF. The V call is TRBV3-1, the J call TRBJ2-3, with D perhaps TRBD2 (6 bases). This CDR3 spans 15 amino acids. The V gene's germline CDR1 is LGHDT and CDR2 YNNKEL (reference sequence). V lost 2 bases, J lost 0 bases, and 9 bases lay in between.

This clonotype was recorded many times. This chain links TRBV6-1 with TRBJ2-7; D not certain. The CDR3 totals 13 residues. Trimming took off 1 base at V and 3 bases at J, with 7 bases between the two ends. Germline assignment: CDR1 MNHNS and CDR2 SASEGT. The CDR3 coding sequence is TGTGCCAGCAGTGAAGTAGAGGACTACGAGCAGTACTTC. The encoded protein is CASSEVEDYEQYF.

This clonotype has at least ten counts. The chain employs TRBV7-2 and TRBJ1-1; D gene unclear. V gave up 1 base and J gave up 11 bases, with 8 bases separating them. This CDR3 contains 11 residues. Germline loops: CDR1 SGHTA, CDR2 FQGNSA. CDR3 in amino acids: CASSLGVRAFF. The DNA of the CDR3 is TGTGCCAGCAGCTTAGGAGTACGGGCTTTCTTT.